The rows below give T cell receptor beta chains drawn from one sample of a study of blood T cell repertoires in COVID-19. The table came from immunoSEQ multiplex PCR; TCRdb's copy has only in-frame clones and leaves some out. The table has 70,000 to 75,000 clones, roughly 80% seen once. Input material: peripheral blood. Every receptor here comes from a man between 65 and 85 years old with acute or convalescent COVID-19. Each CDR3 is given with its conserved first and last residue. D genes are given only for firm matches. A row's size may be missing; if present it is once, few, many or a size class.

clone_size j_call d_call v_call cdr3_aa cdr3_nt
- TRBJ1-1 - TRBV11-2 CASSLAGYEAFF TGTGCCAGCAGCTTAGCGGGATATGAAGCTTTCTTT
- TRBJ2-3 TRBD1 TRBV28 CASSLFNRGSTDTQYF TGTGCCAGCAGTTTATTTAACAGGGGTAGCACAGATACGCAGTATTTT
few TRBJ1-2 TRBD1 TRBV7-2 CASSSDRGAYGYTF TGTGCCAGCAGCTCCGACAGGGGGGCCTATGGCTACACCTTC
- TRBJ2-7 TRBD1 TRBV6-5 CASSTQGVTDEQYF TGTGCCAGCAGCACCCAGGGGGTCACCGACGAGCAGTACTTC
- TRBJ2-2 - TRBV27 CASSFLRGTGELFF TGTGCCAGCAGTTTCCTCCGGGGGACCGGGGAGCTGTTTTTT
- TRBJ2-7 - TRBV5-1 CASSLGGSEQYF TGCGCCAGCAGCTTGGGCGGAAGCGAGCAGTACTTC
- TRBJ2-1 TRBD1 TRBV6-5 CASSYGGQDYNEQFF TGTGCCAGCAGTTACGGGGGACAGGACTACAATGAGCAGTTCTTC
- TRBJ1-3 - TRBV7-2 CASSFPQFGGTSSGNTIYF TGTGCCAGCAGCTTCCCTCAGTTCGGGGGGACCTCCTCTGGAAACACCATATATTTT
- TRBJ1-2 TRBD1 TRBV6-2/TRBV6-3 CASSDPYQSGGYGYTF TGTGCCAGCAGTGACCCGTACCAGTCAGGGGGGTATGGCTACACCTTC
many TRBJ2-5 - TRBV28 CASSLGKEETQYF TGTGCCAGCAGTTTGGGCAAGGAAGAGACCCAGTACTTC
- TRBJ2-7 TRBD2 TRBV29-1 CSGAAGTYEQYF TGCAGCGGGGCAGCGGGGACCTACGAGCAGTACTTC
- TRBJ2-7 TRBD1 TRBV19 CASSIEPTGGYEQYF TGTGCCAGTAGTATAGAACCGACAGGGGGCTACGAGCAGTACTTC
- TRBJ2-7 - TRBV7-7 CASSLEFGYEQYF TGTGCCAGCAGCTTAGAGTTCGGCTACGAGCAGTACTTC
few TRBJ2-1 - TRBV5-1 CASSFGTLPGSVTYEQFF TGCGCCAGCAGCTTTGGGACACTGCCGGGGTCCGTTACATATGAGCAGTTCTTC
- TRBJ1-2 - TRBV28 CASTSPGYMGYTF TGTGCCAGCACCTCCCCCGGGTATATGGGCTACACCTTC
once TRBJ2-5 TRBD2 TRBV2 CASNFESSGEETQYF TGTGCCAGCAACTTTGAATCTAGCGGAGAAGAGACCCAGTACTTC
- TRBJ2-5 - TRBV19 CASSIFGLEGGTQYF TGTGCCAGTAGTATATTTGGTCTAGAGGGCGGTACCCAGTACTTC
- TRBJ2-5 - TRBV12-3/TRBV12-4 CASSLMGRETQYF TGTGCCAGCAGTTTAATGGGGCGGGAGACCCAGTACTTC
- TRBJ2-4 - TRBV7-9 CASSSYRDTKNIQYF TGTGCCAGCAGCTCCTACAGGGATACCAAAAACATTCAGTACTTC
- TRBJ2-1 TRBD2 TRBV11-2 CASSLERRGTSGRPDNEQFF TGTGCCAGCAGCTTAGAGCGCCGAGGGACTAGCGGGAGGCCCGACAATGAGCAGTTCTTC
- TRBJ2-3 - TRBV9 CASSVGALDSTDTQYF TGTGCCAGCAGCGTAGGAGCATTAGATAGCACAGATACGCAGTATTTT
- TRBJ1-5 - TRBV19 CASRGQFRQGNQPQHF TGTGCCAGTAGAGGGCAGTTTAGGCAGGGGAATCAGCCCCAGCATTTT
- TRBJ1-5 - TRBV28 CASRLPEQLRPQHF TGTGCCAGCCGTTTACCTGAACAGCTTCGGCCCCAGCATTTT
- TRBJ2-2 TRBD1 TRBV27 CASSLSRTGRNTGELFF TGTGCCAGCAGTTTATCGCGGACAGGGAGAAACACCGGGGAGCTGTTTTTT
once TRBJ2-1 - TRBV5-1 CASSLDRYNEQFF TGCGCCAGCAGCTTGGACAGATACAATGAGCAGTTCTTC
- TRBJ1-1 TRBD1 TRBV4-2 CASSFVARDSVLIMNTEAFF TGTGCCAGCAGTTTTGTTGCCCGGGACAGCGTCCTCATTATGAACACTGAAGCTTTCTTT
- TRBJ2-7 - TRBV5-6 CASSLGYPRHEQYF TGTGCCAGCAGCTTGGGCTACCCGAGGCACGAGCAGTACTTC
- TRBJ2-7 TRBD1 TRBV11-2 CASSPTPRQGHYEQYF TGTGCCAGCAGCCCAACCCCTCGACAGGGCCACTACGAGCAGTACTTC